The rows below give T cell receptor beta chains drawn from one sample of a study of cytomegalovirus exposure and HLA in healthy donors. Method: immunoSEQ multiplex PCR; TCRdb's copy keeps in-frame clones and lacks some. The table lists some 220,000 clones, 75% to 90% of them singletons. Sequencing was carried out using PBMCs. The receptor source for this set is a woman aged 18-35 years in good health and CMV-seronegative. Both conserved end residues are trimmed from each CDR3. D genes are given only for firm matches.

>TRBJ2-1|15|TRBD1|TRBV7-9
ASSPAPGQGKFLEQF
>TRBJ2-1|13|TRBD1|TRBV10-3
AISEGQGVLTVEF
>TRBJ2-7|7|-|TRBV7-8
ASKEASE
>TRBJ1-2|11|-|TRBV28
ASSTTVNYGYT
>TRBJ2-7|17|TRBD1|TRBV4-1
ASSQDRPLDRVFSYEQY
>TRBJ2-5|12|-|TRBV19
ASSINRAQETQY
>TRBJ2-1|13|TRBD2|TRBV6-1
ASSEEPGGPHEQF
>TRBJ1-1|11|TRBD1|TRBV7-9
ASSIQGYTEAF
>TRBJ2-1|14|TRBD1|TRBV4-3
ASSQDRGTGRDEQF
>TRBJ2-1|13|TRBD1|TRBV5-6
ASSGWDSQNNEQF
>TRBJ1-1|12|-|TRBV4-2
ASSQVYGYTEAF
>TRBJ1-1|10|-|TRBV2
ASSRENTEAF
>TRBJ2-5|13|TRBD1|TRBV2
ASSESTGAVETQY
>TRBJ1-1|13|-|TRBV7-2
ASSPRRGGNTEAF
>TRBJ2-1|14|TRBD2|TRBV7-8
ASSPGGGATYNEQF
>TRBJ2-5|12|-|TRBV6-5
ASSYGPLQETQY
>TRBJ1-2|14|-|TRBV19
ASSIVTAERNSGYT
>TRBJ1-5|15|TRBD1|TRBV7-9
SSSLIKGQAPNQPQH
>TRBJ1-1|13|-|TRBV5-8
ASSLGVRTNTEAF
>TRBJ1-4|15|TRBD1|TRBV5-4
ASSLGTETLEDEKLF
>TRBJ2-2|13|-|TRBV9
ASSVGGLNTGELF
>TRBJ2-5|15|TRBD2|TRBV30
AWSPRGSGRVRETQY
>TRBJ1-2|11|TRBD1|TRBV9
ASSVTGDDGYT
>TRBJ2-1|18|-|TRBV7-3
ASSLTGFNGRPSSYNEQF
>TRBJ2-1|13|-|TRBV7-9
ASSLVTAKGDEQF
>TRBJ2-7|12|TRBD1|TRBV5-1
ASSWDRGSYEQY
>TRBJ1-2|10|-|TRBV2
ASSEEGYGYT
>TRBJ2-1|13|-|TRBV27
ASSTQGNYLNEQF
>TRBJ1-1|11|-|TRBV23-1
ASNLTGPGEAF
>TRBJ2-3|12|TRBD1|TRBV19
ASTRTGNKDTQY
>TRBJ2-3|13|TRBD2|TRBV11-3
ASTPRGGRADTQY
>TRBJ1-2|10|-|TRBV18
ASSDKVYGYT
>TRBJ1-5|12|TRBD1|TRBV9
ASSEGTGNQPQH
>TRBJ2-1|11|TRBD1|TRBV4-3
ASSQVQGAEQF
>TRBJ2-5|13|TRBD1|TRBV18
ASSQIPGGPETQY
>TRBJ2-7|13|-|TRBV5-1
ASSFVPGDSYEQY
>TRBJ2-1|14|TRBD2|TRBV9
ASSVEGLAGYNEQF
>TRBJ1-5|14|TRBD1|TRBV25-1
ASSTGAQILNQPQH
>TRBJ2-7|12|-|TRBV7-2
ASSLSLAEYEQY
>TRBJ1-3|14|TRBD1|TRBV19
ASSILFRGPGNTIY
>TRBJ1-5|12|TRBD1|TRBV2
ASRGTGNNQPQH
>TRBJ2-2|15|-|TRBV2
ASSETTGMGDTGELF
>TRBJ1-2|11|-|TRBV5-6
ASSLGGDYGYT
>TRBJ1-2|14|-|TRBV30
AWSVLRGFPYYGYT
>TRBJ2-7|13|TRBD2|TRBV7-9
ASSLNAGEVHEQY
>TRBJ2-7|13|TRBD1|TRBV15
ATQRSPGQGGEQY
>TRBJ2-2|13|-|TRBV11-3
ASSPSRRGTGELF